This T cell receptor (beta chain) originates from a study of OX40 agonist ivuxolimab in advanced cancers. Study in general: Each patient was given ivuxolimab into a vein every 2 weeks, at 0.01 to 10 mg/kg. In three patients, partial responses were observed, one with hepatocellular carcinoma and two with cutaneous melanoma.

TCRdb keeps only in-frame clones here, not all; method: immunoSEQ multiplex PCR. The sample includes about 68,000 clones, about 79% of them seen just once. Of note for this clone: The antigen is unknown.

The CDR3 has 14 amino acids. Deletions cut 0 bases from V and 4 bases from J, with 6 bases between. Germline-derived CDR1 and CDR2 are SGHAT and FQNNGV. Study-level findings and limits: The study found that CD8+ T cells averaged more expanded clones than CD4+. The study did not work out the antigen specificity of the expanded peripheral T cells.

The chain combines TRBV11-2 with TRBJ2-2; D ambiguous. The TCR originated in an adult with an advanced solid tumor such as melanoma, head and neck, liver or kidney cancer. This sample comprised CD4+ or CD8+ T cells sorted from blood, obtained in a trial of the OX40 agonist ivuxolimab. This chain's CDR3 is CASSLERSTGELFF. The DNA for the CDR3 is TGTGCCAGCAGCTTAGAGAGGAGCACCGGGGAGCTGTTTTTT.